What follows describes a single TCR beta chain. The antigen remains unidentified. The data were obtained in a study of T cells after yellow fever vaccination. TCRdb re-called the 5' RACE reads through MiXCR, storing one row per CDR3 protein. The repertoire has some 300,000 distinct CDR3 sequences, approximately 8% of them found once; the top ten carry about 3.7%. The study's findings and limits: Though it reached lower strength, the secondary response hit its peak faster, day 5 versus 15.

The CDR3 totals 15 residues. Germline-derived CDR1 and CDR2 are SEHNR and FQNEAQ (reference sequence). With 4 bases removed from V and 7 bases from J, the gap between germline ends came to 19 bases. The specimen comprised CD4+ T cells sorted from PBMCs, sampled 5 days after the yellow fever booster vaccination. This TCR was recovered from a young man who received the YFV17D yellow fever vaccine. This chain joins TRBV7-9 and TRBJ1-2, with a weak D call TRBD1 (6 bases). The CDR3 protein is CASSWGMQGRRGYTF. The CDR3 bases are TGTGCCAGCAGCTGGGGGATGCAGGGGCGACGTGGCTACACCTTC.